The entry below gives a single T cell receptor beta chain sequence along with its context. The antigen is unknown. The sample originates from a study of blood T cells in healthy people across ages. Whole-study results and caveats: In the absence of known donor CMV status, changes in expanded clonotypes were possibly confounded.

V was clipped by 2 bases and J by 8 bases, with 12 bases between them. CDR1 SGHTA and CDR2 FQGNSA come from the germline V gene. The CDR3 consists of 13 residues. A second PCR of 7 to 11 cycles used a sample-barcoded 5' primer and a J-beta primer mix. A template-switch adaptor containing 12 random nucleotides labeled each cDNA molecule. TCRdb re-analysed the 5' RACE reads in MiXCR, keeping a single row per CDR3 protein. The data hold 600,000 or so distinct CDR3 sequences, with roughly 31% observed a single time. Isolation recovered at least 7 million PBMCs from every sample. Per sample, extraction of total RNA gave at least 5 micrograms in every case.

The TCR was taken from a woman at least 80 years old in good health. The chain combines TRBV7-2 with TRBJ1-1, with no clear D. Specimen: blood. CDR3: CASSLLEDFEAFF. As DNA, the CDR3 is TGTGCCAGCAGCTTATTGGAGGATTTCGAAGCTTTCTTT.